This entry is about one T cell receptor (beta chain). The specificity of this receptor is unknown. No qualities accompany the bases; no much larger clone lies one base away. What this sample's time point label stands for: week 47, end of study. Each vaccine dose, consisting of 300 ug of a 20-mer mutant IDH1 peptide in Montanide, was administered subcutaneously with topical imiquimod. Eight vaccinations were administered to patients in weeks 1, 3, 5, 7, 11, 15, 19 and 23, corresponding to visits V03 through V10. All donors had newly diagnosed IDH1-mutant astrocytomas of WHO grade 3 or 4 that showed loss of nuclear ATRX. The samples were drawn from NOA16, a multicentre, single-arm, open-label phase I trial in Germany that tested a mutant IDH1 peptide vaccine in humans for the first time. Genomic DNA for TCRB sequencing was extracted from EDTA blood using the DNeasy Blood and Tissue Kit. This entry is derived from a study of a mutant IDH1 vaccine in newly diagnosed glioma (TCRdb year 2021). Context from the whole study: Vaccination began 4-6 weeks after radiotherapy alone, or alongside temozolomide cycles in the chemotherapy-containing groups. Of the 25 to 40 patients who were treated, around 60% were male and around 40% were female, and the mean age was around 40 years. Prior to enrollment, patients had been given standard therapy consisting of radiotherapy alone, temozolomide alone, or radiochemotherapy with temozolomide, with the combination given to most patients. The week-35 safety follow-up took place at visit V12, and the week-47 end of study took place at visit V13. Six visits were used for peripheral blood collection: V03 (baseline), V05, V07, V10, V12 and V13. For exploratory analyses, longitudinal TCRB deep sequencing was carried out in 25 to 30 treated patients wherever samples were available.

The CDR3 holds 17 amino acids from the cysteine to the phenylalanine. CDR3 DNA is the only sequence kept; it has 51 bases, read in frame from the first base. The germline V gene (reference sequence) supplies CDR1 SEHNR and CDR2 FQNEAQ. After removal of 0 bases from V and 4 bases from J, the junction retains 8 bases not matched to a gene. The method behind the library was the immunoSEQ multiplex PCR assay. Rearranged TCR beta chain sequences were amplified with the hsTCRB Kit following the manufacturer's protocol. TCRB libraries were sequenced on an Illumina MiSeq. Per the original workflow: Demultiplexing, trimming and gene mapping were performed with the kit vendor's proprietary platform. Entries here come from immuneACCESS through TCRdb and include only in-frame sequences with V and J called. Some clones fail to appear in such tables; in the studies checked, an unresolved V gene covers under half of the shortfall, and the cause of the remainder is unknown. V and J calls and clone size are as listed in that table; D and trimming were resolved from the DNA. The sample table holds some 49,000 clones, of which over 60% were seen once. The ten most abundant clones make up 4.9% of the sample.

General findings and caveats noted by the study authors: The authors noted that analyses of patient blood samples could not be reproduced because of sample limitations. No apparent relationship was observed between pseudoprogression and alterations in the top peripheral T cell clonotypes detected by TCRB sequencing. PBMC samples for TCRB deep sequencing were selected based on availability. Across multiple MHC alleles, vaccine-induced immune responses were seen in nearly 95% of patients.

Recombination linked TRBV7-9 to TRBJ2-7; the junction holds 11 bases that match TRBD2. The sample in question was PBMCs, obtained from a glioma patient whose treatment included an IDH1 peptide vaccine. The clonotype comes from a woman in her thirties or forties with glioma. Some clones in this sample may be carry-over from other donors' samples. At the DNA level, the sequence is TGTGCCAGCAGCTTAGCGGCTAGCGGGGGGCCAGGATACGAGCAGTACTTC. It specifies CASSLAASGGPGYEQYF.